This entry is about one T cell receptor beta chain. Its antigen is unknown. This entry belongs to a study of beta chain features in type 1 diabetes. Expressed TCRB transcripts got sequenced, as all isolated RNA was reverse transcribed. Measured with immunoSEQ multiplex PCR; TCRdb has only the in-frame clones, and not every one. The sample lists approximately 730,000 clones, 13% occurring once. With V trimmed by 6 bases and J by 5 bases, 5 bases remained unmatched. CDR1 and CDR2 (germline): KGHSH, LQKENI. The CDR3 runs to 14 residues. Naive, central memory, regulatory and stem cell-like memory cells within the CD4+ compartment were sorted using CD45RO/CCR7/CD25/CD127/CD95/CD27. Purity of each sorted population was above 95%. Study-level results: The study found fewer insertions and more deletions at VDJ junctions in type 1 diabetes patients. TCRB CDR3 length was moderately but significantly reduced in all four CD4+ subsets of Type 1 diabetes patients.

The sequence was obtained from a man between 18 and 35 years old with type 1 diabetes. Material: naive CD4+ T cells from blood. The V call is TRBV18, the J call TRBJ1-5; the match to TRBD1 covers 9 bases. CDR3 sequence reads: CASSQGQGYQPQHF. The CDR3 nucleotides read TGTGCCAGCTCGCAGGGACAGGGCTATCAGCCCCAGCATTTT. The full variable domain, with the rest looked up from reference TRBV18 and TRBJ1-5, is NAGVMQNPRHLVRRRGQEARLRCSPMKGHSHVYWYRQLPEEGLKFMVYLQKENIIDESGMPKERFSAEFPKEGPSILRIQQVVRGDSAAYFCASSQGQGYQPQHFGDGTRLSIL.